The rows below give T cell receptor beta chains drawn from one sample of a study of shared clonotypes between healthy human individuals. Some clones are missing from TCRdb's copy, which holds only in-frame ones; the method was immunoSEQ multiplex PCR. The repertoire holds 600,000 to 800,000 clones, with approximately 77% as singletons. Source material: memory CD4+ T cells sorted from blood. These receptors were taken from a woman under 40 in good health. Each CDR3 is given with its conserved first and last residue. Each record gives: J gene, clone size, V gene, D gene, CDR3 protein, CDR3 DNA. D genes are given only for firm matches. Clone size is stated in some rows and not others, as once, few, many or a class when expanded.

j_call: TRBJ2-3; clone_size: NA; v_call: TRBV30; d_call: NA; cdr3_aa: CAWRPGDTQYF; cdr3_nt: TGTGCCTGGAGGCCCGGGGATACGCAGTATTTT
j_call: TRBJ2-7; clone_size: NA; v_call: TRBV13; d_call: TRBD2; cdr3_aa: CASSYPGLADYEQYF; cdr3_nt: TGTGCCAGCAGCTACCCGGGACTAGCGGACTACGAGCAGTACTTC
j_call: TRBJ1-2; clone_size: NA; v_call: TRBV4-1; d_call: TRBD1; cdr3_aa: CASSQEGQALYGYTF; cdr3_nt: TGCGCCAGCAGCCAAGAAGGACAGGCCCTCTATGGCTACACCTTC
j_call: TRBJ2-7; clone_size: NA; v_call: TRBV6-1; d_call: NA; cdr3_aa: CASSVVHEQYF; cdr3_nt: TGTGCCAGCAGTGTTGTCCACGAGCAGTACTTC
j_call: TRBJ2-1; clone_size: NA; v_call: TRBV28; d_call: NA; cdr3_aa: CASSWNFLGEQFF; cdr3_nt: TGTGCCAGCAGTTGGAACTTTCTGGGGGAGCAGTTCTTC
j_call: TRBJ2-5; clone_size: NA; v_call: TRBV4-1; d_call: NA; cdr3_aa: CASSQEARAPQYF; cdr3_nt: TGCGCCAGCAGCCAAGAGGCTAGGGCGCCCCAGTACTTC
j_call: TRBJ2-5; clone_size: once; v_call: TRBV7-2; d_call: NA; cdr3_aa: CASSFSRLGETQYF; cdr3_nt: TGTGCCAGCAGCTTTTCTCGGCTTGGGGAGACCCAGTACTTC
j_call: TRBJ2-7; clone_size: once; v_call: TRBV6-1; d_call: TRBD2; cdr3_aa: CASSPTTSGRIEQYF; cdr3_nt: TGTGCCAGCAGTCCCACGACTAGCGGGAGGATCGAGCAGTACTTC
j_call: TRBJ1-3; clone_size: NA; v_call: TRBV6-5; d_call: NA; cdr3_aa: CASSKRGAGNTIYF; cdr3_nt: TGTGCCAGCAGTAAACGGGGTGCTGGAAACACCATATATTTT
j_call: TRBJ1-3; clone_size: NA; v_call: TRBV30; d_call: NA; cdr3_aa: CACEQGVRSGNTIYF; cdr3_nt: TGTGCCTGCGAACAGGGAGTCCGGTCTGGAAACACCATATATTTT
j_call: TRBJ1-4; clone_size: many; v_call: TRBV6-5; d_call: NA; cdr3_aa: CASSYSPNEKLFF; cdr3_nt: TGTGCCAGCAGTTACTCACCTAATGAAAAACTGTTTTTT
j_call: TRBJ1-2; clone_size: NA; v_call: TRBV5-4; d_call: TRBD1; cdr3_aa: CASSRTGGLYGYTF; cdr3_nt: TGTGCCAGCAGCAGGACAGGGGGTCTCTATGGCTACACCTTC
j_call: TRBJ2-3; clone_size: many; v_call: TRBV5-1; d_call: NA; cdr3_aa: CASSLGQPSSTDTQYF; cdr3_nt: TGCGCCAGCAGCCTCGGACAGCCCAGTAGCACAGATACGCAGTATTTT
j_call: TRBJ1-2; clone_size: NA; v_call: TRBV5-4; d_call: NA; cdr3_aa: CASSLDRANYGYTF; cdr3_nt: TGTGCCAGCAGCTTGGACAGAGCTAACTATGGCTACACCTTC
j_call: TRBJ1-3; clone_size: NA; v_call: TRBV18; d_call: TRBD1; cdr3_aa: CASSPDRPNSGNTIYF; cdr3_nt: TGTGCCAGCTCACCGGACAGGCCTAACTCTGGAAACACCATATATTTT
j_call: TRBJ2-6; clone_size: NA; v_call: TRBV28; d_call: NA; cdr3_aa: CASTGPGANVLTF; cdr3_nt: TGTGCCAGCACAGGTCCTGGGGCCAACGTCCTGACTTTC
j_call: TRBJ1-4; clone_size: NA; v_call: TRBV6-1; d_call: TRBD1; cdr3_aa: CASSAGQGNEKLFF; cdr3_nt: TGTGCCAGCAGCGCGGGACAGGGAAATGAAAAACTGTTTTTT
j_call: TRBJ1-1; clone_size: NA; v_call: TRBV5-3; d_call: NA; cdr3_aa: CARSLWLVLNTEAFF; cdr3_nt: TGTGCCAGAAGCTTGTGGCTCGTATTGAACACTGAAGCTTTCTTT
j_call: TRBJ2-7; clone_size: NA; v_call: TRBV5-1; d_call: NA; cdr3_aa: CASSFRTGTKNEQYF; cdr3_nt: TGCGCCAGCAGCTTTAGGACAGGGACTAAGAACGAGCAGTACTTC
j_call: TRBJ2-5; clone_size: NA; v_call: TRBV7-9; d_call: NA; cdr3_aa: CASSAGAGETQYF; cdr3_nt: TGTGCCAGCAGCGCCGGGGCAGGAGAGACCCAGTACTTC
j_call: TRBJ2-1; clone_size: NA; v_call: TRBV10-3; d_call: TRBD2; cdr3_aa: CAIAGESNEQFF; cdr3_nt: TGTGCCATCGCGGGAGAATCCAATGAGCAGTTCTTC
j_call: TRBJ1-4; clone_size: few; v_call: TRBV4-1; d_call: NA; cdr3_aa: CASSEGNRKLFF; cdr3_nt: TGCGCCAGCAGCGAGGGAAACCGAAAACTGTTTTTT
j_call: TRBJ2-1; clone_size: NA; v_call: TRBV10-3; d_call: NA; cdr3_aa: CATRPEWSASYNEQFF; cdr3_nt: TGTGCCACTAGGCCCGAATGGAGCGCTTCCTACAATGAGCAGTTCTTC
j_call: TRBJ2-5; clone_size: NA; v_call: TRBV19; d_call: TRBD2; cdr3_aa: CASTRGREETQYF; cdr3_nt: TGTGCCAGTACCCGGGGGAGGGAAGAGACCCAGTACTTC
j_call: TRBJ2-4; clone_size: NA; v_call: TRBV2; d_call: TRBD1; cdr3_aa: CASSGTGGRNDIQYF; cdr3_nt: TGTGCCAGCAGCGGGACAGGGGGCCGAAACGACATTCAGTACTTC
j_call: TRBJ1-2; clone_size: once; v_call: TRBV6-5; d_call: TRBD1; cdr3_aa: CASSSQDRAYGYTF; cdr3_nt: TGTGCCAGCAGCTCACAGGACAGGGCCTATGGCTACACCTTC